One sample yielded the 24 T cell receptor beta chains listed below, sequenced in a study of regulatory T cells in long-lasting Graves disease. Documented time point: newly diagnosed GD, antithyroid drugs for less than 3 months. Preparation of the TCR library used RNA extracted from PBMCs. Arm-PCR of CDR3 regions and iRepertoire HTBI primers were the basis on which TCR beta libraries were built. TCRdb reprocessed the multiplex PCR reads via MiXCR and lists one record per CDR3 protein. Among about 470,000 distinct CDR3 sequences, under 15% were seen once, and the ten largest hold 16%. These data were also reused for a study on T cells in Graves' hyperthyroidism and ophthalmopathy.

The material sequenced was peripheral blood mononuclear cells (PBMCs), taken at new diagnosis, from a patient treated with antithyroid drugs. These receptors all stem from a woman in her twenties or thirties with Graves disease.

The chain joins TRBV12-3 or TRBV12-4 to TRBJ1-1; perhaps TRBD1 as D (5 bases). There are 15 residues in the CDR3. V was clipped by 2 bases and J by 5 bases, with 15 bases between them. Here the CDR3 reads CASSLKRGPRTEAFF. CDR3 in DNA: TGTGCCAGCAGTTTAAAGCGGGGCCCGCGTACTGAAGCTTTCTTT.

The chain employs TRBV30 and TRBJ2-3; 12 bases are shared with TRBD2. CDR1 and CDR2 (germline): GTSNPN, SVGIG (reference sequence). The CDR3 covers 17 residues. J gave up 9 bases and V 1 base, and 14 bases lay outside the gene matches. CDR3 sequence reads: CAWSEGLAGGPGGTQYF. In DNA, the CDR3 is TGTGCCTGGAGTGAGGGCCTAGCGGGAGGGCCGGGAGGAACGCAGTATTTT.

The V gene is TRBV9, the J gene TRBJ1-1; TRBD1 matches at 8 bases. J was trimmed by 9 bases and V by 0 bases; bases with no gene match: 1. Germline CDR1 and CDR2: SGDLS and YYNGEE. The CDR3 loop spans 12 amino acids. CDR3 protein: CASSVGQGKAFF. The CDR3 DNA is TGTGCCAGCAGCGTAGGACAGGGGAAAGCTTTCTTT. Supplemented by reference TRBV9 and TRBJ1-1, the full variable domain reads DSGVTQTPKHLITATGQRVTLRCSPRSGDLSVYWYQQSLDQGLQFLIQYYNGEERAKGNILERFSAQQFPDLHSELNLSSLELGDSALYFCASSVGQGKAFFGQGTRLTVV.

The V gene is TRBV5-4, the J gene TRBJ2-3, with 7 bases lining up with TRBD2. Germline V gives CDR1 SGHNT, CDR2 YYREEE (reference sequence). This CDR3 contains 10 residues. The ends lost 9 bases at V and 6 bases at J; junction bases unmatched: 1. Written as DNA, the CDR3 is TGTGCCACCGGGGGGGATACGCAGTATTTT. This translates into CATGGDTQYF.

The chain couples TRBV6-1 to TRBJ2-3, with 11 bases fitting TRBD2. The trim removed 4 bases at V and 1 base at J, leaving 4 bases unmatched. Germline V CDR1 and CDR2: MNHNS, SASEGT. This CDR3 contains 16 residues. The CDR3 loop is CASSALAGGRTDTQYF. CDR3 bases: TGTGCCAGCAGTGCGCTAGCGGGAGGACGCACAGATACGCAGTATTTT.

This clonotype has only a few counts. The chain joins TRBV5-1 to TRBJ2-1, with a weak D call TRBD1 (5 bases). Germline V gene sequence: CDR1 SGHRS, CDR2 YFSETQ. CDR3 length: 17 amino acids. The V end was cut by 4 bases, the J end by 4 bases, with 21 bases between. CDR3 sequence (DNA): TGCGCCAGCAGCCCCCCCCAGGGCCGAAAAATTTACAATGAGCAGTTCTTC. It translates to CASSPPQGRKIYNEQFF.

This clonotype has a count of ten or more. The chain combines TRBV12-3 or TRBV12-4 with TRBJ2-3; 12 nucleotides match TRBD2. The V gene end was trimmed by 0 bases and the J gene end by 3 bases; junction bases not matched to a gene: 4. The CDR3 extends over 17 amino acids. In DNA, the CDR3 is TGTGCCAGCAGTTTAGCGCTAGCGGGAGGGCCAACAGATACGCAGTATTTT. This codes for CASSLALAGGPTDTQYF.

Note on this clonotype: A read error is possible here, since a much larger clone lies one base away. The CDR3 reads CAWSVLASGNEQSF. The CDR3 nucleotides are TGTGCCTGGAGTGTACTGGCTAGCGGCAATGAGCAGTCCTTC. V is TRBV30 and J is TRBJ2-1; 7 nucleotides agree with TRBD2. The CDR3 spans 14 residues. CDR1 GTSNPN and CDR2 SVGIG come from the germline V gene (reference sequence). The whole variable domain, filled in from reference TRBV30 and TRBJ2-1, reads SQTIHQWPATLVQPVGSPLSLECTVEGTSNPNLYWYRQAAGRGLQLLFYSVGIGQISSEVPQNLSASRPQDRQFILSSKKLLLSDSGFYLCAWSVLASGNEQSFGPGTRLTVL.

This clonotype was seen repeatedly, ten times or more. The rearrangement uses TRBV2 and TRBJ1-1, with 11 bases that match TRBD1. V dropped 8 bases and J dropped 5; count of bases not matched to a gene: 16. CDR3 size: 17 residues. The germline V gene has CDR1 SNHLY and CDR2 FYNNEI. The CDR3 nucleotides are TGTGCCAGCCGCACATTTCTGGGACAGGGGGTTGGTACTGAAGCTTTCTTT. It codes for CASRTFLGQGVGTEAFF.

The chain couples TRBV7-2 to TRBJ1-5; no reliable D call. Germline loops: CDR1 SGHTA, CDR2 FQGNSA. The V end lost 4 bases, the J end lost 6 bases, and 10 bases lay between the germline ends. The CDR3 spans 13 residues. Written as DNA, the CDR3 is TGTGCCAGCAGCTCCTCAAAGGGTCAGCCCCAGCATTTT. This translates into CASSSSKGQPQHF.

This clonotype has at least ten counts. The chain carries TRBV6-5 and TRBJ2-1; 9 nucleotides match TRBD1. Germline V gene sequence: CDR1 MNHEY, CDR2 SVGAGI. V lost 2 bases to trimming and J lost 4 bases; unmatched junction nucleotides: 3. The CDR3 contains 15 residues. The CDR3, as DNA: TGTGCCAGCAGTTACCGGGACAGGGAGTACAATGAGCAGTTCTTC. This codes for CASSYRDREYNEQFF.

This clonotype turned up a few times. This chain joins TRBV20-1 and TRBJ2-1; TRBD2 agrees at 7 bases. Trimming removed 0 bases from V and 5 bases from J; junction bases left unmatched: 4. Germline V gene sequence: CDR1 DFQATT, CDR2 SNEGSKA (reference sequence). This CDR3 spans 14 amino acids. Here the CDR3 DNA reads TGCAGTGCTAGAGATGCTAGCGGAGACAATGAGCAGTTCTTC. Translated, it gives CSARDASGDNEQFF.

In this sample, this clonotype turned up many times. The chain recombines TRBV24-1 with TRBJ2-3, with a weak D call TRBD2 (6 bases). The CDR3 runs 15 residues. With 7 bases removed from V and 2 bases from J, the gap between germline ends came to 15 bases. Germline loops: CDR1 KGHDR, CDR2 SFDVKD. The CDR3 coding sequence is TGTGCCACCAGCCCCCCCGCGGGAACCACAGATACGCAGTATTTT. This codes for CATSPPAGTTDTQYF.

The table lists this clonotype with many counts. This sequence joins TRBV20-1 and TRBJ2-7; TRBD2 matches 8 bases. Germline V gene data show CDR1 as DFQATT and CDR2 as SNEGSKA (reference sequence). Trimming removed 0 bases from V and 2 bases from J; junction bases left unmatched: 3. The CDR3 runs to 14 residues. CDR3 protein: CSARDTGGAYEQYF. CDR3 sequence (DNA): TGCAGTGCTAGAGATACGGGGGGGGCCTACGAGCAGTACTTC.

This clonotype appeared many times. The chain employs TRBV5-1 and TRBJ2-3; D may match TRBD1 or TRBD2 (5 bases each). The V gene lost 4 bases and the J gene lost 2 bases, with 14 bases spanning the gap. The CDR3 extends over 15 amino acids. Looked up from germline, CDR1 is SGHRS and CDR2 is YFSETQ. CDR3 protein: CASSPGTGPTDTQYF. The CDR3 DNA is TGCGCCAGCAGCCCCGGGACGGGCCCCACAGATACGCAGTATTTT.

This clonotype was seen more than once but under ten times. CDR3 sequence reads: CASSFHADTQYF. The CDR3 DNA reads as TGTGCCAGTAGTTTCCATGCCGATACGCAGTATTTT. The V call is TRBV19, the J call TRBJ2-3; D remains ambiguous. Trimming took off 5 bases at V and 6 bases at J, with 9 bases between the two ends. Germline lookup yields CDR1 LNHDA and CDR2 SQIVND (reference sequence). The CDR3 runs to 12 residues.

This clonotype was counted between two and nine times. CDR3 loop: CATSRDRVVATNEKLFF. CDR3 nucleotides: TGTGCCACCAGCAGAGATCGTGTAGTCGCAACTAATGAAAAACTGTTTTTT. This chain joins TRBV15 and TRBJ1-4; D ambiguous. V lost 0 bases, J lost 0 bases, and 11 bases lay in between. Germline loops: CDR1 LNHNV, CDR2 YYDKDF (reference sequence). This CDR3 is built from 17 residues. Drawing the rest from reference TRBV15 and TRBJ1-4, the complete variable domain is DAMVIQNPRYQVTQFGKPVTLSCSQTLNHNVMYWYQQKSSQAPKLLFHYYDKDFNNEADTPDNFQSRRPNTSFCFLDIRSPGLGDTAMYLCATSRDRVVATNEKLFFGSGTQLSVL.

This clonotype was observed at least ten times. The chain carries TRBV20-1 and TRBJ2-1; D uncertain. The CDR3 length is 13 residues. Trimming took 6 bases from V and 1 from J, leaving 10 bases between them. Germline CDR1 reads DFQATT; CDR2 reads SNEGSKA (reference sequence). The CDR3 sequence is CSAAAPSYNEQFF. The DNA of the CDR3 is TGCAGTGCCGCGGCGCCTTCCTACAATGAGCAGTTCTTC.

This rearrangement joins TRBV12-3 or TRBV12-4 to TRBJ1-1; 8 bases are shared with TRBD1. The V and J ends lost 8 bases and 6 bases, in that order; junction bases with no gene match: 11. The CDR3 runs 14 residues. CDR3 sequence (DNA): TGTGCCAGCCAATTGAGGGCAGGGGGCCCTGAAGCTTTCTTT. It translates to CASQLRAGGPEAFF.

Concerning this clonotype itself: A much larger clone lies one base from this, so it may be a read error. The gene calls are TRBV30 and TRBJ2-5, with no clear D. CDR1 and CDR2 (germline): GTSNPN, SVGIG (reference sequence). Trimming pared 0 bases from V and 11 bases from J, leaving 13 bases between. The length of the CDR3 is 12 residues. CDR3 sequence (DNA): TGTGCCTGGAGTGTCACTGCCAATGAGCAGTACTTC. Translating gives CAWSVTANEQYF.

The chain employs TRBV7-9 and TRBJ2-7; TRBD2 agrees at 7 bases. Germline V gene lookup returns CDR1 SEHNR and CDR2 FQNEAQ (reference sequence). The CDR3 runs 14 residues. J gave up 9 bases and V 5 bases, and 13 bases lay outside the gene matches. CDR3 region: CASSPWAGDSVQYF. In nucleotides, the CDR3 is TGTGCCAGCAGCCCGTGGGCGGGAGATTCGGTGCAGTACTTC.

This CDR3 is CSAGTSGSGTGELFF. As DNA, the CDR3 is TGCAGCGCCGGGACTAGCGGGAGTGGTACCGGGGAGCTGTTTTTT. The gene calls are TRBV29-1 and TRBJ2-2; the match to TRBD2 covers 14 bases. Germline-derived CDR1 and CDR2 are SQVTM and ANQGSEA. With 7 bases clipped from V and 5 bases from J, the junction kept 6 bases outside the gene matches. CDR3 length: 15 residues.

There are many counts of this clonotype. This rearrangement joins TRBV5-1 to TRBJ2-7; D is perhaps TRBD1 or TRBD2 (5 bases each). V was clipped by 2 bases and J by 2 bases, with 11 bases between them. CDR1 is SGHRS and CDR2 is YFSETQ in the germline V gene. The CDR3 is 14 amino acids. As DNA, the CDR3 is TGCGCCAGCAGCTTTCAGGGACGGACCTACGAGCAGTACTTC. Protein product: CASSFQGRTYEQYF.

This sequence joins TRBV9 and TRBJ2-1; 8 nucleotides agree with TRBD2. Germline trimming cut 4 bases from V and 8 bases from J; bases unmatched to any gene: 14. Germline V gene lookup returns CDR1 SGDLS and CDR2 YYNGEE. This CDR3 is built from 16 residues. The DNA of the CDR3 is TGTGCCAGCAGCCCTAGGACCCCTCGAGCGGGGGATGAGCAGTTCTTC. It specifies CASSPRTPRAGDEQFF.